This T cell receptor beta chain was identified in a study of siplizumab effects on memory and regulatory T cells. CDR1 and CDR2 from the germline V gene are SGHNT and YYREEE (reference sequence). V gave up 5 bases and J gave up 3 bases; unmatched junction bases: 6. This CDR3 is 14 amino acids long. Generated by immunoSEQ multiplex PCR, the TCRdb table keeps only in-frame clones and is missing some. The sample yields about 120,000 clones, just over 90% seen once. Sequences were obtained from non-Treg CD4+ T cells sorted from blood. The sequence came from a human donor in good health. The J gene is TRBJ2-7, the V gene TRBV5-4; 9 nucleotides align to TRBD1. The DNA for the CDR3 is TGTGCCAGCAGGGAAGTGGGACAGGGCTACGAGCAGTACTTC. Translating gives CASREVGQGYEQYF.